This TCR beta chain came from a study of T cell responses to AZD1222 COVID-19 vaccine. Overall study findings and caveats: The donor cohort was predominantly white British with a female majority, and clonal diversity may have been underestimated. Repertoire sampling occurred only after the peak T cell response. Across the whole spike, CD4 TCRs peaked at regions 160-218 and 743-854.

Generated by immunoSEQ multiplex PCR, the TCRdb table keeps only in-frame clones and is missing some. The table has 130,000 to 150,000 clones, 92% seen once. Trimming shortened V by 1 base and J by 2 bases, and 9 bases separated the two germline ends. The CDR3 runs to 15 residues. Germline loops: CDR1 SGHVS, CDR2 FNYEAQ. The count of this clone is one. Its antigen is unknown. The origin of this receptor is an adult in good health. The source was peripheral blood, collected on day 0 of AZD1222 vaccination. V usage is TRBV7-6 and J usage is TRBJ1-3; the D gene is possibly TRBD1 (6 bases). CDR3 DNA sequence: TGTGCCAGCAGCTTAGACAGGGTTGCTGGAAACACCATATATTTT. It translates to CASSLDRVAGNTIYF.